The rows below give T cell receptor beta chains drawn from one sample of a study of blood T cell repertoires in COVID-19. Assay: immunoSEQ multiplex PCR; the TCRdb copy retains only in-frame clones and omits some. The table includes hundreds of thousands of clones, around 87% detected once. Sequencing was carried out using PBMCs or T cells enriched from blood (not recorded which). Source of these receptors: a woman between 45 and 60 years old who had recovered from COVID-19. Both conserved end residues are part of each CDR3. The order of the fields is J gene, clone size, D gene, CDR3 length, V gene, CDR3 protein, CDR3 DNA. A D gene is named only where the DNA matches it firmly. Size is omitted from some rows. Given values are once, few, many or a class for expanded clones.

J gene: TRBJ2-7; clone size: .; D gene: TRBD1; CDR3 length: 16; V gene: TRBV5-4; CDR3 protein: CASSSSWGQGTYEQYF; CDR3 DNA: TGTGCCAGCAGCTCTTCCTGGGGACAGGGCACCTACGAGCAGTACTTC
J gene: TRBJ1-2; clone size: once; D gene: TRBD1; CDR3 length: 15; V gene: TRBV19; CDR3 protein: CASSIDLPGGYGYTF; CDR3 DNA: TGTGCCAGTAGTATAGATCTTCCAGGGGGTTATGGCTACACCTTC
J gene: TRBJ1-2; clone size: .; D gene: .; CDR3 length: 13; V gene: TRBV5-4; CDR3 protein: CASSPEQGYGYTF; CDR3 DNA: TGTGCCAGCAGTCCCGAACAGGGCTATGGCTACACCTTC
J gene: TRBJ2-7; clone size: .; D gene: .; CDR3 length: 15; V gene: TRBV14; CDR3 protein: CASSQRQQTPYEQYF; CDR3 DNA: TGTGCCAGCAGTCAAAGACAGCAAACCCCCTACGAGCAGTACTTC
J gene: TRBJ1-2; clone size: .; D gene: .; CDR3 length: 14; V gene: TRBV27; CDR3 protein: CASSFVQGGYGYTF; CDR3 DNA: TGTGCCAGCAGTTTCGTACAGGGCGGCTATGGCTACACCTTC
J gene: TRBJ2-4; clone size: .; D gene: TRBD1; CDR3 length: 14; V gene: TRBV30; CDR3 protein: CAWAGGAAKNIQYF; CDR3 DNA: TGTGCCTGGGCAGGGGGCGCGGCCAAAAACATTCAGTACTTC
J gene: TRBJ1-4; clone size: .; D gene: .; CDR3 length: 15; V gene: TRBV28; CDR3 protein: CASSSWFSGNEKLFF; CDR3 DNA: TGTGCCAGCAGTTCCTGGTTCTCGGGTAATGAAAAACTGTTTTTT
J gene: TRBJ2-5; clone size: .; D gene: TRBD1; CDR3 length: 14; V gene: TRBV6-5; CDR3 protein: CASMADRGRETQYF; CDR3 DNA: TGTGCCAGCATGGCGGACAGGGGGCGAGAGACCCAGTACTTC
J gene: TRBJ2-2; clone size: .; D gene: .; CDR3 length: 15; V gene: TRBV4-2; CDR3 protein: CASGGPQRNYGELFF; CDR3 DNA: TGTGCCAGCGGTGGGCCCCAGCGGAACTACGGGGAGCTGTTTTTT
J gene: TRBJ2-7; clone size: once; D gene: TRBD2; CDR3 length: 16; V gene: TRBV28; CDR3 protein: CASSYPQPGLLSEQYF; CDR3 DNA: TGTGCCAGCAGTTACCCGCAGCCGGGACTACTAAGCGAGCAGTACTTC
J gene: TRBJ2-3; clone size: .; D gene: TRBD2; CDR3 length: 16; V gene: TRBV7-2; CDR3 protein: CASSLELAGGLGTQYF; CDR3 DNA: TGTGCCAGCAGCTTAGAACTAGCGGGGGGCCTGGGTACGCAGTATTTT